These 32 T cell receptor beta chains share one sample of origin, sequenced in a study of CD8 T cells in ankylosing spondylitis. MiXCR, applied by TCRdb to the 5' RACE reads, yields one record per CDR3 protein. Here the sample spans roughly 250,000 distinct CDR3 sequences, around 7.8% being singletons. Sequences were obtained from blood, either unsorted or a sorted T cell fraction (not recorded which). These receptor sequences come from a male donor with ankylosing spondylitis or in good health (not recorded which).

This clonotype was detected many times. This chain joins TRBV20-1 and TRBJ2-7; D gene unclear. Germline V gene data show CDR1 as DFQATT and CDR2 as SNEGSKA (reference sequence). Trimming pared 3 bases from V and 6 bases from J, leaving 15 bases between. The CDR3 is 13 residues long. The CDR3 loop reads CSASPPPKSEQYF. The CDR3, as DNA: TGCAGTGCTAGTCCTCCCCCTAAGTCCGAGCAGTACTTC.

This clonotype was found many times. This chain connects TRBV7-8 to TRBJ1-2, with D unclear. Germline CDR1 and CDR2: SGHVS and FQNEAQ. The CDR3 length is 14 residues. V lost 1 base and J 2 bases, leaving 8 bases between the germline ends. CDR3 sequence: CASSLGRPNYGYTF. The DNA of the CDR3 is TGTGCCAGCAGCTTAGGTCGCCCCAACTATGGCTACACCTTC.

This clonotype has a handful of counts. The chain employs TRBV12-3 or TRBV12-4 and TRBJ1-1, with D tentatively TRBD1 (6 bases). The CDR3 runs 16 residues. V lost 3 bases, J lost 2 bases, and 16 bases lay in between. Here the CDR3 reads CASSFGVRGVNTEAFF. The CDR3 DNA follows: TGTGCCAGCAGTTTCGGGGTCAGGGGAGTTAACACTGAAGCTTTCTTT.

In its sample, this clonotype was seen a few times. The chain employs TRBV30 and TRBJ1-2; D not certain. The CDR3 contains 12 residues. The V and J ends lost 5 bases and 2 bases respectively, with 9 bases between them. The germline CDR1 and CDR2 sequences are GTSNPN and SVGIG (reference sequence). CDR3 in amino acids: CAWEAGNYGYTF. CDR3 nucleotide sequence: TGTGCCTGGGAGGCAGGAAACTATGGCTACACCTTC.

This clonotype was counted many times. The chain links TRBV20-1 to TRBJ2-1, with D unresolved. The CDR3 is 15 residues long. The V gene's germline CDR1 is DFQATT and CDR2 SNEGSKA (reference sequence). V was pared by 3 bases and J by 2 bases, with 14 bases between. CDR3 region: CSASHRAHPYNEQFF. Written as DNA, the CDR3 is TGCAGTGCTAGCCATAGAGCGCACCCCTACAATGAGCAGTTCTTC.

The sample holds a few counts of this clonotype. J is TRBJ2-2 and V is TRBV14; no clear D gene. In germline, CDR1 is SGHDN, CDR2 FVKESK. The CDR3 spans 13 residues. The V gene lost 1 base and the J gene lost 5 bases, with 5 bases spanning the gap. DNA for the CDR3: TGTGCCAGCAGCCAAGTTTTTACCGGGGAGCTGTTTTTT. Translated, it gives CASSQVFTGELFF.

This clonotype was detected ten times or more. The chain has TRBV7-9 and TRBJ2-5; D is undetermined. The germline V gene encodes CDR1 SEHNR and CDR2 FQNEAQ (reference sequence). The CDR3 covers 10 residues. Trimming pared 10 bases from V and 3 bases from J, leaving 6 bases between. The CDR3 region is CATSEETQYF. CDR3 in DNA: TGTGCCACCTCAGAAGAGACCCAGTACTTC. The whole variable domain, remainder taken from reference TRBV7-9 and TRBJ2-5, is DTGVSQNPRHKITKRGQNVTFRCDPISEHNRLYWYRQTLGQGPEFLTYFQNEAQLEKSRLLSDRFSAERPKGSFSTLEIQRTEQGDSAMYLCATSEETQYFGPGTRLLVL.

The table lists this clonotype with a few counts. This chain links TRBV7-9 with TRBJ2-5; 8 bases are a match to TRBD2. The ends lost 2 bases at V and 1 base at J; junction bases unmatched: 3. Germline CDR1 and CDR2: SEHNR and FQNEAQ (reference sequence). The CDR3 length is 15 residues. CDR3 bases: TGTGCCAGCAGCTTAAGGCGGGGGGCCCAAGAGACCCAGTACTTC. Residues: CASSLRRGAQETQYF.

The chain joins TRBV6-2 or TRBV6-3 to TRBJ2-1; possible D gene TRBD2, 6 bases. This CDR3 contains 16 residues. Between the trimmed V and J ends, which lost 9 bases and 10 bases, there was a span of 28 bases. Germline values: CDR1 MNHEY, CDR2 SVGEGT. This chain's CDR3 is CARGLAGSQSGVEQFF. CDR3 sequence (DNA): TGTGCCAGAGGGCTAGCAGGGTCGCAATCGGGGGTAGAGCAGTTCTTC.

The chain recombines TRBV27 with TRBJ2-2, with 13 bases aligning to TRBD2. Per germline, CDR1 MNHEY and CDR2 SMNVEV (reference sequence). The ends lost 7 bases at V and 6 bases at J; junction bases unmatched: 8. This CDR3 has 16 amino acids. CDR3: CASKRTSGSRAGELFF. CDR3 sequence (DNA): TGTGCCAGCAAGAGGACTAGCGGGAGTAGGGCCGGGGAGCTGTTTTTT.

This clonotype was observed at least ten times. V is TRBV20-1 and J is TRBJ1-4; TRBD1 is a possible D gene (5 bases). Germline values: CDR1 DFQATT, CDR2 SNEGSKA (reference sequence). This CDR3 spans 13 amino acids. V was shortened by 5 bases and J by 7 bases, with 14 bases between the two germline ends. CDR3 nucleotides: TGCAGTGCTCCCCGGGGCCAGCGTGAAAAACTGTTTTTT. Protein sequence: CSAPRGQREKLFF.

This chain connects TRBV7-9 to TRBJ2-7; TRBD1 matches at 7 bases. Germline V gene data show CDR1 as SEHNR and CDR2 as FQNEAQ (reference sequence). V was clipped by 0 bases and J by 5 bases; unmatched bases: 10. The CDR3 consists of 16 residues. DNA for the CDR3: TGTGCCAGCAGCTTAGCTGGGACAGAAGGGATCCACGAGCAGTACTTC. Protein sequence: CASSLAGTEGIHEQYF.

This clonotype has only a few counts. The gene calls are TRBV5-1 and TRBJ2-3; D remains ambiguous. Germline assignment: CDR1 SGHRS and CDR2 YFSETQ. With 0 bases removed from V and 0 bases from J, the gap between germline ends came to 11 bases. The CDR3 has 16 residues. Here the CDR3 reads CASSLEAVRSTDTQYF. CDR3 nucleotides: TGCGCCAGCAGCTTGGAGGCGGTAAGAAGCACAGATACGCAGTATTTT.

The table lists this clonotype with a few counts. The CDR3 reads CASSEDAKNIQYF. For the CDR3, the DNA is TGTGCCAGCAGCGAGGATGCCAAAAACATTCAGTACTTC. The rearrangement links TRBV7-2 to TRBJ2-4, with D hard to call. This CDR3 region has 13 residues. Trimming stripped 5 bases from V and 1 base from J, with 6 bases between. Germline CDR1 and CDR2: SGHTA and FQGNSA.

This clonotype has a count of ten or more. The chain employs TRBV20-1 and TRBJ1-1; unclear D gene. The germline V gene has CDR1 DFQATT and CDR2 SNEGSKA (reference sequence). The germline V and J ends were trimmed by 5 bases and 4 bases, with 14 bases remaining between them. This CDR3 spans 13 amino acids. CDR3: CSAPRPGSTEAFF. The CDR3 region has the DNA TGCAGTGCTCCTCGACCGGGGAGCACTGAAGCTTTCTTT.

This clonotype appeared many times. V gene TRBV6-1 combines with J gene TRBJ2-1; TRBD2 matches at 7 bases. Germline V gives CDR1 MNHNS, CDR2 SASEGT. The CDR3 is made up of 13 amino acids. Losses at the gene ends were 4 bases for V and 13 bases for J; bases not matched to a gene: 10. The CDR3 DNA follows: TGTGCCAGCAGTGGACCGGGACTATCCTTCCAGTTCTTC. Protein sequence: CASSGPGLSFQFF.

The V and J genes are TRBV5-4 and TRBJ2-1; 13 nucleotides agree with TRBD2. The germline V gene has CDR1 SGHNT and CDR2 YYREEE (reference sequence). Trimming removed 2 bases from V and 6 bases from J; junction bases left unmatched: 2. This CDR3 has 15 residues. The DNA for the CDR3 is TGTGCCAGCAGCTTTTGGACTAGCGGGAGCAATGAGCAGTTCTTC. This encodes CASSFWTSGSNEQFF.

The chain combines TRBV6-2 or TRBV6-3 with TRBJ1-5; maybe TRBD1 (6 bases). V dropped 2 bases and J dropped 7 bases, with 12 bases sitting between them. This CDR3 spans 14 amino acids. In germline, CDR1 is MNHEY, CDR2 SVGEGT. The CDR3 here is CASSYEGERQPQHF. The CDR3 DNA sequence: TGTGCCAGCAGTTACGAGGGGGAGAGACAGCCCCAGCATTTT.

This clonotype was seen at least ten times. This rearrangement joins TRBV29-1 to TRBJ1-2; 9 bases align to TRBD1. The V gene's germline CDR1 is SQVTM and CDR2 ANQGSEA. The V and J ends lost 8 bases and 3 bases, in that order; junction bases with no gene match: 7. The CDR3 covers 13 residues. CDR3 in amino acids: CSLRTGVDYGYTF. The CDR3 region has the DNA TGCAGCCTCCGGACAGGGGTGGACTATGGCTACACCTTC.

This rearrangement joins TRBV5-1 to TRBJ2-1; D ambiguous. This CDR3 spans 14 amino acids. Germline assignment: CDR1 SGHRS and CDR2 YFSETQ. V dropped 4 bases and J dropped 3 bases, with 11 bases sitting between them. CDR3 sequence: CASSPETVYNEQFF. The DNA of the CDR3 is TGCGCCAGCAGCCCCGAAACAGTCTACAATGAGCAGTTCTTC.

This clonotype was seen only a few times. CDR3 region: CAWSASGTDYNEQFF. In DNA form, the CDR3 reads TGTGCCTGGAGTGCATCCGGGACGGATTACAATGAGCAGTTCTTC. The chain recombines TRBV30 with TRBJ2-1; D tentatively fits TRBD1 or TRBD2 (5 bases each). Trimming removed 1 base at V and 4 bases at J, with 14 bases between. This CDR3 spans 15 amino acids. CDR1 is GTSNPN and CDR2 is SVGIG in the germline V gene (reference sequence).

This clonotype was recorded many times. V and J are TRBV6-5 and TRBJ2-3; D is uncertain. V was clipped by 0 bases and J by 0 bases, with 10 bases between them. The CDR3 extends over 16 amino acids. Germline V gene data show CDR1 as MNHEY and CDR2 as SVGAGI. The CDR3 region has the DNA TGTGCCAGCAGTTACTCCCGACTTTCTAGCACAGATACGCAGTATTTT. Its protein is CASSYSRLSSTDTQYF.

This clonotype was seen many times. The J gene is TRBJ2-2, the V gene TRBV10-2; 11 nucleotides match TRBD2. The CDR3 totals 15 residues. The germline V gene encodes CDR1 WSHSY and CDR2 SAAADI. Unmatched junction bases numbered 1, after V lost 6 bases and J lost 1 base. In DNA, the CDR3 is TGCGCCAGCAGGACTAGCGGGATGAACACCGGGGAGCTGTTTTTT. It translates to CASRTSGMNTGELFF.

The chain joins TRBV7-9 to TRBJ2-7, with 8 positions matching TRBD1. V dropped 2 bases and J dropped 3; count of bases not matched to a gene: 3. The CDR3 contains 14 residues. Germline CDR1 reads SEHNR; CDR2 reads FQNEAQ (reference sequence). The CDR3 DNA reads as TGTGCCAGCAGCTTAAACAGGGGGAGCTACGAGCAGTACTTC. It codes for CASSLNRGSYEQYF.

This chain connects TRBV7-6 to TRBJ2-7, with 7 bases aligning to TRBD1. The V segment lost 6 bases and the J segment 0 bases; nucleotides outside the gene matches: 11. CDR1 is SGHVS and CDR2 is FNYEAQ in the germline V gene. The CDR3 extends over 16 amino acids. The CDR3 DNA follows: TGTGCCAGCAGTTCATACCTGACAGGGAGCTCCTACGAGCAGTACTTC. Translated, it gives CASSSYLTGSSYEQYF.

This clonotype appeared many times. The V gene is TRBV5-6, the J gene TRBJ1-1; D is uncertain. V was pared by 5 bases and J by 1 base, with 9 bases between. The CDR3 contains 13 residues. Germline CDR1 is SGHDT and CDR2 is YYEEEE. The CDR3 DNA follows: TGTGCCAGCAGGCCGGCCGCGAACACTGAAGCTTTCTTT. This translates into CASRPAANTEAFF. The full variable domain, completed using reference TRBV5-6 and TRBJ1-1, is DAGVTQSPTHLIKTRGQQVTLRCSPKSGHDTVSWYQQALGQGPQFIFQYYEEEERQRGNFPDRFSGHQFPNYSSELNVNALLLGDSALYLCASRPAANTEAFFGQGTRLTVV.

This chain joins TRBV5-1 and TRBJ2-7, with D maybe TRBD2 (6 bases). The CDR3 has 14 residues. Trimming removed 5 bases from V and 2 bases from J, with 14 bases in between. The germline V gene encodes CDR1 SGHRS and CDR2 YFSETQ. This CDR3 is CASREGPRTYEQYF. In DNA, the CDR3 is TGCGCCAGCAGGGAGGGGCCAAGGACCTACGAGCAGTACTTC.

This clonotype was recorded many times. CDR3 loop: CASRKGAGNQPQHF. CDR3 DNA sequence: TGTGCCAGTAGAAAGGGGGCGGGAAATCAGCCCCAGCATTTT. V and J are TRBV19 and TRBJ1-5; 7 bases fit TRBD1. Germline trimming cut 6 bases from V and 4 bases from J; bases unmatched to any gene: 6. Germline V CDR1 and CDR2: LNHDA, SQIVND (reference sequence). The CDR3 loop spans 14 amino acids.

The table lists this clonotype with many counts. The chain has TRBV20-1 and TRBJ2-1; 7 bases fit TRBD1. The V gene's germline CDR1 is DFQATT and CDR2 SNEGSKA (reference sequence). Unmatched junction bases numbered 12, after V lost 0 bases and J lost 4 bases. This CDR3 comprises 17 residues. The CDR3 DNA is TGCAGTGCTAGAGATAGGGGAAGGGGGCCAGTTTACAATGAGCAGTTCTTC. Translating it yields CSARDRGRGPVYNEQFF.

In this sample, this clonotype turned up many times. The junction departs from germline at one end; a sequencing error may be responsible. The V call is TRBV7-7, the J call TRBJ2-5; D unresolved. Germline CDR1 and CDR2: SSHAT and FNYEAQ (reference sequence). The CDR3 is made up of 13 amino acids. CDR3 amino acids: CASSAGWVGTQYF. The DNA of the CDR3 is TGTGCTAGCAGCGCCGGGTGGGTCGGGACCCAGTACTTC.

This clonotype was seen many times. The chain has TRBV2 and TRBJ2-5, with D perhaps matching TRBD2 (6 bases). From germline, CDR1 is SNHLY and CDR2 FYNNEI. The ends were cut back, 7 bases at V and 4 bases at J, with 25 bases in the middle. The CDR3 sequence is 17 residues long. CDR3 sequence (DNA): TGTGCCAGCACCCCTCTCCCTCCGGGGAACGGGAGAGAGACCCAGTACTTC. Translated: CASTPLPPGNGRETQYF.

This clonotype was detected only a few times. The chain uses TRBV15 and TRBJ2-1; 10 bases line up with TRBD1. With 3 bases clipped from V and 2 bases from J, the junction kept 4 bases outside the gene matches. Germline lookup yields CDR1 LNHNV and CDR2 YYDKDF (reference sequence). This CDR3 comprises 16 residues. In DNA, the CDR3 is TGTGCCACCAGCAGGGGTGGACAGGGGGCCTACAATGAGCAGTTCTTC. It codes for CATSRGGQGAYNEQFF.